The clone carrying this T cell receptor (beta chain) was found many times. The antigen remains unidentified. This record comes from a study of T cells in Graves' hyperthyroidism and ophthalmopathy. Study conclusions and caveats: Among clonotypes expanded in thyroid above 0.001, most were also found in blood.

Amplification of TCR beta CDR3 regions used RNA as the template. The HTBI primer set served for first-round RT-PCR of the TCR CDR3. TCRdb called the multiplex PCR reads again in MiXCR, with one record for every CDR3 protein. This sample yields about 520,000 distinct CDR3 sequences, of which around 24% are seen a single time; around 10% belongs to the top ten. With duration under 3 months, ophthalmopathy was active: Clinical Activity Score at least 3, NOSPECS at least 4. PBMCs were obtained from 7.5 to 10 ml fresh peripheral blood. The material sequenced was blood. The receptor comes from a woman aged 25 to 39 with Graves' ophthalmopathy.

CDR3 bases: TGCAGTACAGGGACCCAAGAGACCCAGTACTTC. Encoded protein: CSTGTQETQYF. The chain employs TRBV29-1 and TRBJ2-5, with D possibly being TRBD1 (6 bases). Germline V CDR1 and CDR2: SQVTM, ANQGSEA. The CDR3 contains 11 residues.